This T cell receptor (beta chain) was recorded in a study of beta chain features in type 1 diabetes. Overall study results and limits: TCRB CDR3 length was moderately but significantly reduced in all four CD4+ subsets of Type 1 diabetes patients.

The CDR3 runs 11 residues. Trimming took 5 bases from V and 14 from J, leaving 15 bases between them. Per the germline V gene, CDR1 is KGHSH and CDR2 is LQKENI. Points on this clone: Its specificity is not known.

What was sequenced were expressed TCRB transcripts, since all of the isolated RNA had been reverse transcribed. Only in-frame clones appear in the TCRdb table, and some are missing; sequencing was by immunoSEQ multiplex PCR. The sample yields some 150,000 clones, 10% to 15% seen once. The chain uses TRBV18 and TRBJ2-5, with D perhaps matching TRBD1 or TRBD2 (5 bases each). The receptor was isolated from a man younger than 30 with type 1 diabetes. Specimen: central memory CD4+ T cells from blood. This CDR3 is CASSTGTAYYF. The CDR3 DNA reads TGTGCCAGCTCAACCGGGACCGCCTACTACTTC.